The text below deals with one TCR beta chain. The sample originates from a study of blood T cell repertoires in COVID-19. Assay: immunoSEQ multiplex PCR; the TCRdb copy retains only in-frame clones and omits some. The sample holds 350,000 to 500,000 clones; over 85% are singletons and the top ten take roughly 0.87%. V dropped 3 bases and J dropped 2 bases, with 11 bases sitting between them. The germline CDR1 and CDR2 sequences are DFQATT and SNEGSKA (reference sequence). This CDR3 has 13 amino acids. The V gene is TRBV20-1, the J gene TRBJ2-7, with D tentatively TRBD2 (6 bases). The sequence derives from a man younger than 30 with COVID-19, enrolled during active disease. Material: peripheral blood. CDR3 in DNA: TGCAGTGCTAGTGCGCGGGGTACCTACGAGCAGTACTTC. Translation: CSASARGTYEQYF.